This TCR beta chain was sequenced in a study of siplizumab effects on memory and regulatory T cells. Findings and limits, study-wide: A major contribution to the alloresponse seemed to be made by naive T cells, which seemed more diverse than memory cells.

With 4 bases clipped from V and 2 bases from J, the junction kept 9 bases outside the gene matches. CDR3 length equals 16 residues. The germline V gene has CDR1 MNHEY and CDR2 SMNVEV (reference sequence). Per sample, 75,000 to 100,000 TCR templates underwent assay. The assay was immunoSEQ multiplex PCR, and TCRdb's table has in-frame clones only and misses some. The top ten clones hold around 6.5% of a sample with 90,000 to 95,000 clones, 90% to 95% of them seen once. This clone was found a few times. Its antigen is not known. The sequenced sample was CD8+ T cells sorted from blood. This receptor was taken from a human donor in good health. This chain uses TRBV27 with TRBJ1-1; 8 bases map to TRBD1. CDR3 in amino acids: CASSSLGQGTNTEAFF. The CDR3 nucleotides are TGTGCCAGCAGTTCCCTCGGACAGGGAACTAACACTGAAGCTTTCTTT.